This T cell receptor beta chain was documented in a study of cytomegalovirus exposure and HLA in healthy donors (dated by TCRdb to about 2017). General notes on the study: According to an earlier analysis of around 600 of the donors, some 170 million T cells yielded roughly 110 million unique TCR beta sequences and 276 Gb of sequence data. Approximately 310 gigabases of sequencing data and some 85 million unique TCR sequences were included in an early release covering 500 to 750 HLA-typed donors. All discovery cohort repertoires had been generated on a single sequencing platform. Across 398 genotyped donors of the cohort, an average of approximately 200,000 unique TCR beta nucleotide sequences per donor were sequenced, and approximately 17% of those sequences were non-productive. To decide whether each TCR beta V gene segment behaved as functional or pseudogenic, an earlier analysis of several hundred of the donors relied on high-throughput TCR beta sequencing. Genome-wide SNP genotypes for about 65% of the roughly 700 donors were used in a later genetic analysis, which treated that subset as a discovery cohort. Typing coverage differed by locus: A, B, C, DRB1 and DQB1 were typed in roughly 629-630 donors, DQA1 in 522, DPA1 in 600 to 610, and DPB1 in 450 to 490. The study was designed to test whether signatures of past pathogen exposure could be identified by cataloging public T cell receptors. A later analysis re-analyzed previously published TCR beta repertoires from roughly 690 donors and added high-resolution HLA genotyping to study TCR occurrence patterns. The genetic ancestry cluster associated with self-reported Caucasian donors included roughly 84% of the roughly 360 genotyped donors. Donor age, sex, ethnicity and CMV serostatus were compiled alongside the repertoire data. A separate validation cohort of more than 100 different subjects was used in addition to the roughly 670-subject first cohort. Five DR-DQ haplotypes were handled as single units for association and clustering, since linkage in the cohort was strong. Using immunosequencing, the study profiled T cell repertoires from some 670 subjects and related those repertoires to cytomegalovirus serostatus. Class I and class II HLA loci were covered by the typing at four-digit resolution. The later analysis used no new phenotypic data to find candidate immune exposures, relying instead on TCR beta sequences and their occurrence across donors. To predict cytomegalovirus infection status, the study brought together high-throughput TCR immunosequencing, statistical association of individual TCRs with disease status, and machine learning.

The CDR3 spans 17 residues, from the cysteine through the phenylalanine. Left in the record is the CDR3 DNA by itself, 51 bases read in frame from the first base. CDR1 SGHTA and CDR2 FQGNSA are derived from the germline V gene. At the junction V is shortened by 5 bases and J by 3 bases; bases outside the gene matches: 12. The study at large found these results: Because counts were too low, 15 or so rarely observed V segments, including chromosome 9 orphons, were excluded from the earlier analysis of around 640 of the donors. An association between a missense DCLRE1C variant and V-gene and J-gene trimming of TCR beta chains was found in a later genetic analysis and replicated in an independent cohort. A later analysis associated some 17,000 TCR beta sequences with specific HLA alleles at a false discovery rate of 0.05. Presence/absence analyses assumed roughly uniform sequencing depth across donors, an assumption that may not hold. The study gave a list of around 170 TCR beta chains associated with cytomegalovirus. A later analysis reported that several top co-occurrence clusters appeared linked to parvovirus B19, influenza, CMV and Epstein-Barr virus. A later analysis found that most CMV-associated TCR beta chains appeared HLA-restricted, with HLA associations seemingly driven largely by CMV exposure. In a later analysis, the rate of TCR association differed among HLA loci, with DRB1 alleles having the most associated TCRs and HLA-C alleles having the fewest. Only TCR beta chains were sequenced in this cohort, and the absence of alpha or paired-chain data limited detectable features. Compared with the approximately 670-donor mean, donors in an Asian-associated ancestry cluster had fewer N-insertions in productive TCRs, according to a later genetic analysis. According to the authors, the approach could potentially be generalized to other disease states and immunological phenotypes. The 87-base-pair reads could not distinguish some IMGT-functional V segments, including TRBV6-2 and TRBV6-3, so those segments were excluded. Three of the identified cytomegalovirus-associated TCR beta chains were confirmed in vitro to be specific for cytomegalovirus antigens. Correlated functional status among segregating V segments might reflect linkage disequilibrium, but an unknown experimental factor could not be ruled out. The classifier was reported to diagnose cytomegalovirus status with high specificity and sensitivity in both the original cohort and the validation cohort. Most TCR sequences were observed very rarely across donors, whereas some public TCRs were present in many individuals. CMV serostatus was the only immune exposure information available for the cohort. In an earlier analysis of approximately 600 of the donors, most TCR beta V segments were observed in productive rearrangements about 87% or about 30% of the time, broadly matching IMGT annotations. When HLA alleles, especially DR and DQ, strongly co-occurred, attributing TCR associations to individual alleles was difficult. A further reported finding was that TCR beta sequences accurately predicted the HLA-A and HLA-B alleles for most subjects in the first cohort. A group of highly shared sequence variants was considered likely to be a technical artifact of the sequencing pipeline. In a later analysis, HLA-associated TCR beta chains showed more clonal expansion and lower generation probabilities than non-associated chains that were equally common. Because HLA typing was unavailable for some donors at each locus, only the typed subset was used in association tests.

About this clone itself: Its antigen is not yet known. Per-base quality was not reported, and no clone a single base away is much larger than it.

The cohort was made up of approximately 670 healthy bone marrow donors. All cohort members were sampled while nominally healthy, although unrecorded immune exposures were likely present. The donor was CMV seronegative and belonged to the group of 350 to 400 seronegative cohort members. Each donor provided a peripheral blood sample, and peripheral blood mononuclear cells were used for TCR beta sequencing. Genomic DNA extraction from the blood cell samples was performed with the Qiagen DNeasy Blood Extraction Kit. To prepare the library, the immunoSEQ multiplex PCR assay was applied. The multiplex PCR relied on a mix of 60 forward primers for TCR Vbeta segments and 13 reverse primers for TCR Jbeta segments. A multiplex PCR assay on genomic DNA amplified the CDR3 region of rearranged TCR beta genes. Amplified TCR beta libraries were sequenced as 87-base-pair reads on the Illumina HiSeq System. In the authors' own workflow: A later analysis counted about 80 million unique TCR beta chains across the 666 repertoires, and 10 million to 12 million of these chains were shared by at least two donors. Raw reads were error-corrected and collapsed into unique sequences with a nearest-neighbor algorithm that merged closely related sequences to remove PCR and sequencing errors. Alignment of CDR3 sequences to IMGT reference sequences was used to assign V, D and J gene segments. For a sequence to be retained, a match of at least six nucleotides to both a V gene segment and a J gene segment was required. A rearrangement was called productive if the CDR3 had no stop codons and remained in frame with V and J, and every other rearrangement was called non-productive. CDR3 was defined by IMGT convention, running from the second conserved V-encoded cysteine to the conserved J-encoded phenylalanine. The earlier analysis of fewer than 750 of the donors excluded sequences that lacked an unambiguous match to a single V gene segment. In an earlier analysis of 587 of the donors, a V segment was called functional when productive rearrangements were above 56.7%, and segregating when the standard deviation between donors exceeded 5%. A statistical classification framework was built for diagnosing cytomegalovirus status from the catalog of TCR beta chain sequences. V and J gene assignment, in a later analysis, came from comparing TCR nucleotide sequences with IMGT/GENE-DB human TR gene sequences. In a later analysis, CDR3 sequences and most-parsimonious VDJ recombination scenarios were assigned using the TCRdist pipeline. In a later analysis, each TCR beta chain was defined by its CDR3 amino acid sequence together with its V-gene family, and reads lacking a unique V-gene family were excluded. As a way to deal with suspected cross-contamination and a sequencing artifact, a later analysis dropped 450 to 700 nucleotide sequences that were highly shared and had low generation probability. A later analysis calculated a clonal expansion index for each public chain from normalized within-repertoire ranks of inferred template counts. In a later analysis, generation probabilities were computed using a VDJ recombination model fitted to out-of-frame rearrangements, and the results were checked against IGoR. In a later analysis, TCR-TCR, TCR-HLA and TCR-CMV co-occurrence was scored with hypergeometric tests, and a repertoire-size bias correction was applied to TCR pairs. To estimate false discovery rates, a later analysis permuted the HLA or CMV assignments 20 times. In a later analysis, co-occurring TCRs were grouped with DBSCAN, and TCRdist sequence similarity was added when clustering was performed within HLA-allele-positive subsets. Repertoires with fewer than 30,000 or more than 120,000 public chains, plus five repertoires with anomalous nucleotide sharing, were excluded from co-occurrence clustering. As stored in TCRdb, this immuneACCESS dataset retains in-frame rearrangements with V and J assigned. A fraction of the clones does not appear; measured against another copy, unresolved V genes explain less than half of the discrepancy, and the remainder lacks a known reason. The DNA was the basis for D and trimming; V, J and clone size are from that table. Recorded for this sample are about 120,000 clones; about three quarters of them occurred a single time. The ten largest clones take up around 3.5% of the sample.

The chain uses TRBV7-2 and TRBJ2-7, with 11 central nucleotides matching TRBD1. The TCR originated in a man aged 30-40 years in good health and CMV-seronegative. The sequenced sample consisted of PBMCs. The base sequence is TGTGCCAGCAGCCTAACCGGACTGGGACAGGGGGTCTACGAGCAGTACTTC. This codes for CASSLTGLGQGVYEQYF.